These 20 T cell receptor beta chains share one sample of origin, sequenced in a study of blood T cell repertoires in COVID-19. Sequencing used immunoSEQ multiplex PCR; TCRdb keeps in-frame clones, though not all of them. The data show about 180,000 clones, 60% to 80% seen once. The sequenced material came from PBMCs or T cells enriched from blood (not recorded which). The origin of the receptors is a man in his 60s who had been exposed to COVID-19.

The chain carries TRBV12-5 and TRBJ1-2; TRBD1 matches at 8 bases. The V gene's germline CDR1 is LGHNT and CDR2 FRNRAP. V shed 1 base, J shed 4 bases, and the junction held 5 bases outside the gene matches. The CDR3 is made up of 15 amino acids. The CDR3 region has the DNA TGTGCTAGTGGTTTGGGGCAGGGGGCTTCCTATGGCTACACCTTC. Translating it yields CASGLGQGASYGYTF.

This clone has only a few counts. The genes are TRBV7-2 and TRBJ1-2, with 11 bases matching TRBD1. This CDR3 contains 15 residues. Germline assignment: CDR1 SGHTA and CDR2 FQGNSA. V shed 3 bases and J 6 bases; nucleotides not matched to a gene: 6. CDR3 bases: TGTGCCAGCAGCTTCGGGACAGGGGGGGGCGATGGCTACACCTTC. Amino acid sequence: CASSFGTGGGDGYTF.

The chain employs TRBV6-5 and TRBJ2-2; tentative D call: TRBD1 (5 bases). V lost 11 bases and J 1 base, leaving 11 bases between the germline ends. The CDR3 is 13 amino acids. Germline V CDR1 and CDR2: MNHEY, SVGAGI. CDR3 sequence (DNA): TGTGCCGCTGGGGCCCAGAACACCGGGGAGCTGTTTTTT. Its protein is CAAGAQNTGELFF.

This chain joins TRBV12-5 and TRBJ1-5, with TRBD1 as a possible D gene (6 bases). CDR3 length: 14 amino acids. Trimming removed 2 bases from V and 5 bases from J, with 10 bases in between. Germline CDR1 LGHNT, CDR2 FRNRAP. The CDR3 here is CASGLMAGDQPQHF. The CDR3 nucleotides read TGTGCTAGTGGTTTGATGGCAGGGGATCAGCCCCAGCATTTT.

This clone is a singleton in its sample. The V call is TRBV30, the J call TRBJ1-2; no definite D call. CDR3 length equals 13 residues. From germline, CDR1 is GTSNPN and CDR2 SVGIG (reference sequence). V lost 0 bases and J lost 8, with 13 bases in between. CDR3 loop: CAWSVERVFGYTF. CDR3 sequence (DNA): TGTGCCTGGAGTGTAGAACGGGTTTTCGGCTACACCTTC.

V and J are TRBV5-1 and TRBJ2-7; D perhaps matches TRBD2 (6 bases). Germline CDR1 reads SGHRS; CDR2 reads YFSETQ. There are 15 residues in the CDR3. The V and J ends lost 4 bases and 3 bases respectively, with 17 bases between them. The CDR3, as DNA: TGCGCCAGCAGCAAGAACCGGGACTGGAGCTACGAGCAGTACTTC. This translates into CASSKNRDWSYEQYF.

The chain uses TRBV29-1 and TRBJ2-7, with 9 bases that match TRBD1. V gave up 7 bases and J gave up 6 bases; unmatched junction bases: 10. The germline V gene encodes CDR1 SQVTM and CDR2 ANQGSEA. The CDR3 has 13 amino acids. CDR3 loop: CSGTGASTREQYF. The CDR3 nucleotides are TGCAGCGGGACAGGGGCCTCAACACGCGAGCAGTACTTC.

CDR3 residues: CASGLPPSRGHNYGYTF. For the CDR3, the DNA is TGTGCTAGTGGTTTGCCCCCCTCCAGGGGTCATAACTATGGCTACACCTTC. The rearrangement uses TRBV12-5 and TRBJ1-2; a weak D match, TRBD1 (6 bases). The CDR3 has 17 amino acids. Germline V gene sequence: CDR1 LGHNT, CDR2 FRNRAP. V gave up 2 bases and J gave up 1 base, with 17 bases separating them. The full variable domain, in which reference TRBV12-5 and TRBJ1-2 provide the parts outside the CDR3, is DARVTQTPRHKVTEMGQEVTMRCQPILGHNTVFWYRQTMMQGLELLAYFRNRAPLDDSGMPKDRFSAEMPDATLATLKIQPSEPRDSAVYFCASGLPPSRGHNYGYTFGSGTRLTVV.

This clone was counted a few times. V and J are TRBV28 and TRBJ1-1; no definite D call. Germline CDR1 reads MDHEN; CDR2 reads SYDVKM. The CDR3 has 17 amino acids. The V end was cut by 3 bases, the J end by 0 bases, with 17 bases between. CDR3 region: CASSFGLVSTLNTEAFF. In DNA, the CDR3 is TGTGCCAGCAGTTTTGGCCTTGTCTCGACATTGAACACTGAAGCTTTCTTT. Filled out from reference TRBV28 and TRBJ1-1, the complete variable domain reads DVKVTQSSRYLVKRTGEKVFLECVQDMDHENMFWYRQDPGLGLRLIYFSYDVKMKEKGDIPEGYSVSREKKERFSLILESASTNQTSMYLCASSFGLVSTLNTEAFFGQGTRLTVV.

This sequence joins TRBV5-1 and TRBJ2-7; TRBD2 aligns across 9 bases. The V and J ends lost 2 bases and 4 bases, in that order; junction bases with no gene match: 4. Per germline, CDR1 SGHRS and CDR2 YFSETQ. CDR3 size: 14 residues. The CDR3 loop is CASSFLAGDYEQYF. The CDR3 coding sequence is TGCGCCAGCAGCTTCTTAGCGGGAGATTACGAGCAGTACTTC.

CDR3 in amino acids: CASSPRLAGVRNTGELFF. CDR3 sequence (DNA): TGTGCCAGCAGCCCGCGACTAGCGGGAGTACGGAACACCGGGGAGCTGTTTTTT. The J gene is TRBJ2-2, the V gene TRBV9; TRBD2 agrees at 12 bases. With 4 bases clipped from V and 1 base from J, the junction kept 8 bases outside the gene matches. Germline assignment: CDR1 SGDLS and CDR2 YYNGEE. This CDR3 comprises 18 residues.

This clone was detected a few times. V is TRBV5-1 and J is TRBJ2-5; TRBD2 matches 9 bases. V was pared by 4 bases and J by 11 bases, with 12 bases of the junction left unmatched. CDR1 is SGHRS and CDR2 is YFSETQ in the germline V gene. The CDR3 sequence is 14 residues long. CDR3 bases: TGCGCCAGCAGCAAATCGACTAGCGGTACCTCTCAGTACTTC. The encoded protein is CASSKSTSGTSQYF.

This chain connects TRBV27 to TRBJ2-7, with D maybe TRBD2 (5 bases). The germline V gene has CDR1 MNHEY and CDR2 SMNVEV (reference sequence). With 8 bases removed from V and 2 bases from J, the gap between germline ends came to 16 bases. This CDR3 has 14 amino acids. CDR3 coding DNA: TGTGCCAGCCCTGGCGCCCGGGGTCCCTACGAGCAGTACTTC. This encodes CASPGARGPYEQYF.

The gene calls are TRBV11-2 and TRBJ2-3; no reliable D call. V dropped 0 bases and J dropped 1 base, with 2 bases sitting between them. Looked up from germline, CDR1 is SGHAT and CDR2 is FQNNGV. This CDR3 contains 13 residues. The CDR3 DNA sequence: TGTGCCAGCAGCTTAGACGGCACAGATACGCAGTATTTT. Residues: CASSLDGTDTQYF.

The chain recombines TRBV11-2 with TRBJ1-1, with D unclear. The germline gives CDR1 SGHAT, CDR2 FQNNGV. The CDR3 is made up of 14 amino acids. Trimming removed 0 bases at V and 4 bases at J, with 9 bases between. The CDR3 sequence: CASSLDSGTTEAFF. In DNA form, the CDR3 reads TGTGCCAGCAGCTTAGATTCGGGTACCACTGAAGCTTTCTTT. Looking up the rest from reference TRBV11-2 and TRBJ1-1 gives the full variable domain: EAGVAQSPRYKIIEKRQSVAFWCNPISGHATLYWYQQILGQGPKLLIQFQNNGVVDDSQLPKDRFSAERLKGVDSTLKIQPAKLEDSAVYLCASSLDSGTTEAFFGQGTRLTVV.

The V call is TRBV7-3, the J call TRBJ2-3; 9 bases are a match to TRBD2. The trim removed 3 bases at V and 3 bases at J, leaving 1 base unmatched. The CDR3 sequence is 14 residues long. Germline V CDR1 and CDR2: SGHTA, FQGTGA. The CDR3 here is CASSLAGGTDTQYF. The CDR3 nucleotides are TGTGCCAGCAGCTTGGCGGGAGGGACAGATACGCAGTATTTT.

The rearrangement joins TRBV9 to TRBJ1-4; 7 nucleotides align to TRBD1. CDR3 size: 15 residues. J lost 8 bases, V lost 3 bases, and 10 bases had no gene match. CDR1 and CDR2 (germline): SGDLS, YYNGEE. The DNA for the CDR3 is TGTGCCAGCAGCGGAAGGGACAGTGGAGGGGAAAAACTGTTTTTT. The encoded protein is CASSGRDSGGEKLFF.

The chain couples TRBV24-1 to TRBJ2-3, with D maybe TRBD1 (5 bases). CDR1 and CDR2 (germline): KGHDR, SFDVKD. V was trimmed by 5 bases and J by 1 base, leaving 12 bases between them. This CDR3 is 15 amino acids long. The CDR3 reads CATSVELGRTDTQYF. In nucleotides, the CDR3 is TGTGCCACCAGTGTTGAATTGGGGCGCACAGATACGCAGTATTTT.

The DNA for the CDR3 is TGTGCCAGCAGCCCAGGACAGGGAGGACAGTGGGAGGCCAACGTCCTGACTTTC. Residues: CASSPGQGGQWEANVLTF. The rearrangement links TRBV7-9 to TRBJ2-6; 8 bases are shared with TRBD1. The CDR3 sequence is 18 residues long. V was pared by 5 bases and J by 6 bases, with 15 bases of the junction left unmatched. Germline CDR1 reads SEHNR; CDR2 reads FQNEAQ (reference sequence).

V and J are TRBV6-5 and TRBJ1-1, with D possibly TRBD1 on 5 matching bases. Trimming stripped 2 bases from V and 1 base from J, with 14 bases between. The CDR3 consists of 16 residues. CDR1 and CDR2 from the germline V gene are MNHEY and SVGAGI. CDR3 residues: CASSYGPQGGNTEAFF. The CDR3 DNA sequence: TGTGCCAGCAGTTACGGTCCCCAGGGAGGGAACACTGAAGCTTTCTTT.